Each of the 27 T cell receptor beta chains below was sequenced from the same sample in a study of control samples from healthy donors and cancer patients. Sequencing was performed with immunoSEQ multiplex PCR; in TCRdb, only in-frame clones are kept and a portion is missing. The profile shows roughly 120,000 clones, around 93% of them singletons. The sequencing input was PBMCs. The receptors were sampled from a man aged 50-60 years with head and neck cancer.

This rearrangement joins TRBV18 to TRBJ1-1; a weak D match, TRBD1 (5 bases). V was cut by 4 bases and J by 1 base, with 13 bases left in between. The CDR3 length is 15 residues. The V gene's germline CDR1 is KGHSH and CDR2 LQKENI. Here the CDR3 reads CASSLSGTANTEAFF. In DNA form, the CDR3 reads TGTGCCAGCTCACTTTCCGGGACGGCGAACACTGAAGCTTTCTTT.

This clone was detected only once. V is TRBV6-5 and J is TRBJ1-2; D is ambiguous. Deletions cut 5 bases from V and 4 bases from J, with 17 bases between. There are 15 residues in the CDR3. From germline, CDR1 is MNHEY and CDR2 SVGAGI. CDR3: CASSRKGARSYGYTF. CDR3 coding DNA: TGTGCCAGCAGTAGAAAGGGAGCCCGAAGCTATGGCTACACCTTC.

This sequence joins TRBV5-1 and TRBJ2-5; D gene ambiguous. The CDR3 spans 13 residues. Germline loops: CDR1 SGHRS, CDR2 YFSETQ. Trimming left V 4 bases short and J 3 bases short, with 10 bases between. CDR3 protein: CASSRAWEETQYF. CDR3 in DNA: TGCGCCAGCAGCCGGGCGTGGGAAGAGACCCAGTACTTC.

This chain's CDR3 is CASSPDGGNTIYF. The CDR3 bases are TGTGCCAGCAGCCCGGACGGTGGAAACACCATATATTTT. This sequence joins TRBV7-7 and TRBJ1-3; D gene unclear. The germline V gene has CDR1 SSHAT and CDR2 FNYEAQ (reference sequence). The CDR3 runs 13 residues. Trimming left V 5 bases short and J 3 bases short, with 8 bases between.

The rearrangement links TRBV4-1 to TRBJ1-2; D remains unclear. Germline assignment: CDR1 MGHRA and CDR2 YSYEKL. The V end was cut by 4 bases, the J end by 1 base, with 16 bases between. CDR3 length: 16 amino acids. The CDR3 here is CASSPLPAPINYGYTF. The CDR3 DNA is TGCGCCAGCAGCCCCCTGCCAGCACCAATTAACTATGGCTACACCTTC.

V and J are TRBV9 and TRBJ1-1; TRBD1 is a possible D gene (5 bases). This CDR3 region has 12 residues. Germline V gene lookup returns CDR1 SGDLS and CDR2 YYNGEE. Trimming took 4 bases from V and 8 from J, leaving 12 bases between them. CDR3 sequence reads: CASSSNQGEAFF. The CDR3 bases are TGTGCCAGCAGCTCCAACCAGGGAGAAGCTTTCTTT.

The chain couples TRBV18 to TRBJ1-2; TRBD1 matches 8 bases. This CDR3 is built from 14 residues. The germline CDR1 and CDR2 sequences are KGHSH and LQKENI. J was trimmed by 2 bases and V by 4 bases; bases with no gene match: 3. CDR3 DNA sequence: TGTGCCAGCTCACGACAGGGGCCGAACTATGGCTACACCTTC. The encoded protein is CASSRQGPNYGYTF.

The rearrangement links TRBV25-1 to TRBJ1-1; a weak D match, TRBD1 (5 bases). The CDR3 spans 13 residues. V was clipped by 8 bases and J by 8 bases, with 18 bases between them. CDR1 MGHDK and CDR2 SYGVNS come from the germline V gene. The CDR3 loop is CASGRGGVAEAFF. The CDR3 DNA follows: TGTGCCAGCGGAAGAGGAGGGGTCGCCGAAGCTTTCTTT.

This chain uses TRBV4-3 with TRBJ2-3; D might be TRBD1 or TRBD2, each matching 6 bases. Trimming took off 2 bases at V and 4 bases at J, with 13 bases between the two ends. Germline V gene data show CDR1 as LGHNA and CDR2 as YSLEER. The CDR3 extends over 15 amino acids. This CDR3 reads CASSQSRGLADTQYF. CDR3 bases: TGCGCCAGCAGCCAAAGCCGGGGGCTCGCAGATACGCAGTATTTT.

Here the CDR3 DNA reads TGTGCCAGCAGCTCCGACCCGGACAGGGCCACTGAAGCTTTCTTT. Its translation is CASSSDPDRATEAFF. The chain couples TRBV7-6 to TRBJ1-1; 8 bases match TRBD1. V was pared by 4 bases and J by 4 bases, with 8 bases of the junction left unmatched. This CDR3 region has 15 residues. CDR1 is SGHVS, CDR2 FNYEAQ, per germline.

The V and J genes are TRBV30 and TRBJ1-4; D might be TRBD1 (6 bases). V was pared by 7 bases and J by 0 bases, with 15 bases between. The germline V gene has CDR1 GTSNPN and CDR2 SVGIG (reference sequence). The CDR3 extends over 15 amino acids. Here the CDR3 reads CAYQGFYSTNEKLFF. For the CDR3, the DNA is TGTGCCTATCAGGGGTTCTATTCAACTAATGAAAAACTGTTTTTT.

V gene TRBV10-3 combines with J gene TRBJ1-1; a possible D gene is TRBD1 (5 bases). Trimming left V 3 bases short and J 3 bases short, with 14 bases between. This CDR3 region has 15 residues. CDR1 ENHRY and CDR2 SYGVKD come from the germline V gene. The DNA of the CDR3 is TGTGCCATCAGTGATACCGGGGGAGAGGACACTGAAGCTTTCTTT. It is translated as CAISDTGGEDTEAFF.

A single count supports this clone. The V gene is TRBV27, the J gene TRBJ1-1; the D is unclear. Germline CDR1 MNHEY, CDR2 SMNVEV (reference sequence). The CDR3 runs 15 residues. V lost 5 bases to trimming and J lost 1 base, with 14 bases between them. In DNA form, the CDR3 reads TGTGCCAGCAGTCGCACCCGATTCGGGAACACTGAAGCTTTCTTT. Translating it yields CASSRTRFGNTEAFF.

The chain links TRBV7-2 to TRBJ2-7; D is unresolved. Between the trimmed V and J ends, which lost 3 bases and 3 bases, there was a span of 9 bases. The CDR3 is made up of 13 amino acids. Germline-derived CDR1 and CDR2 are SGHTA and FQGNSA. The CDR3 nucleotides are TGTGCCAGCAGCTTTGACAATTACTACGAGCAGTACTTC. Protein product: CASSFDNYYEQYF.

A note on this clone: Germline and junction disagree at one end, which may indicate a read error. Other DNA sequences of this sample code for an identical CDR3. The chain recombines TRBV11-3 with TRBJ2-7, with D perhaps assigned TRBD1 or TRBD2 (5 bases each). The CDR3 totals 13 residues. Germline CDR1 is SGHNT and CDR2 is YENEEA. CDR3 sequence (DNA): TGTGCCAGTAGCTTCGGGGCGGGCTACGAGCAGTACTTC. Translated, it gives CASSFGAGYEQYF.

In this sample, this clone turned up once. The J gene is TRBJ2-3, the V gene TRBV5-4, with 11 positions matching TRBD2. Germline trimming cut 0 bases from V and 11 bases from J; bases unmatched to any gene: 2. Germline V lookup: CDR1 SGHNT, CDR2 YYREEE (reference sequence). This CDR3 spans 13 amino acids. CDR3 sequence (DNA): TGTGCCAGCAGCTTGGTACTAGCGGGGGAGCAGTATTTT. This sequence encodes CASSLVLAGEQYF.

The V and J genes are TRBV24-1 and TRBJ2-3; D gene uncertain. Germline V gene sequence: CDR1 KGHDR, CDR2 SFDVKD. V was cut by 6 bases and J by 2 bases, with 5 bases left in between. The length of the CDR3 is 12 residues. For the CDR3, the DNA is TGTGCCACCAGTCGCTCCACAGATACGCAGTATTTT. It yields the protein CATSRSTDTQYF.

The V call is TRBV7-3, the J call TRBJ2-6; a possible D gene is TRBD2 (6 bases). Trimming pared 4 bases from V and 2 bases from J, leaving 6 bases between. CDR3 size: 14 residues. Per the germline V gene, CDR1 is SGHTA and CDR2 is FQGTGA. The CDR3 DNA reads as TGTGCCAGCAGCTCTAGCGCTGGGGCCAACGTCCTGACTTTC. This gives the protein CASSSSAGANVLTF. Full variable domain (rest looked up from reference TRBV7-3 and TRBJ2-6): GAGVSQTPSNKVTEKGKYVELRCDPISGHTALYWYRQSLGQGPEFLIYFQGTGAADDSGLPNDRFFAVRPEGSVSTLKIQRTERGDSAVYLCASSSSAGANVLTFGAGSRLTVL.

CDR3 amino acids: CASCQNVLVREQYF. In DNA, the CDR3 is TGTGCCAGCTGCCAAAACGTTCTGGTTCGCGAGCAGTACTTC. This chain connects TRBV27 to TRBJ2-7; D gene uncertain. The CDR3 contains 14 residues. V was shortened by 8 bases and J by 6 bases, with 20 bases between the two germline ends. Germline CDR1 MNHEY, CDR2 SMNVEV (reference sequence).

The chain carries TRBV5-1 and TRBJ1-3, with 8 nucleotides matching TRBD1. V was pared by 4 bases and J by 0 bases, with 6 bases of the junction left unmatched. The length of the CDR3 is 16 residues. Germline assignment: CDR1 SGHRS and CDR2 YFSETQ. The CDR3: CASSQTGAGSGNTIYF. Written as DNA, the CDR3 is TGCGCCAGCAGCCAGACAGGGGCCGGCTCTGGAAACACCATATATTTT.

The chain carries TRBV9 and TRBJ2-4, with 8 bases fitting TRBD1. The CDR3 loop spans 17 amino acids. V lost 7 bases, J lost 8 bases, and 20 bases stayed unmatched. Germline V gene sequence: CDR1 SGDLS, CDR2 YYNGEE. CDR3 in DNA: TGTGCCAGCGGATACCCAGGGGGCCGGCCCGTCGGGGACATTCAGTACTTC. Protein product: CASGYPGGRPVGDIQYF.

The CDR3 nucleotides read TGTGCCAGCAGTATCCCTGAGCGGGGGGTAACTTATGAGCAGTTCTTC. Protein product: CASSIPERGVTYEQFF. The chain carries TRBV27 and TRBJ2-1; 9 nucleotides agree with TRBD2. Unmatched junction bases numbered 13, after V lost 5 bases and J lost 8 bases. The CDR3 runs 16 residues. The V gene's germline CDR1 is MNHEY and CDR2 SMNVEV (reference sequence).

Worth noting for this clone: This sample also contains other DNA sequences that code for the same CDR3. V gene TRBV24-1 combines with J gene TRBJ2-5, with D possibly TRBD2 on 6 matching bases. V lost 0 bases and J 5 bases, leaving 12 bases between the germline ends. Germline CDR1 is KGHDR and CDR2 is SFDVKD. This CDR3 region has 15 residues. The CDR3 loop is CATSDLLAGKETQYF. CDR3 DNA sequence: TGTGCCACCAGTGATTTGTTGGCGGGGAAGGAGACCCAGTACTTC.

The V gene is TRBV28, the J gene TRBJ1-4, with unresolved D. CDR3 length: 12 amino acids. CDR1 MDHEN and CDR2 SYDVKM come from the germline V gene. V dropped 6 bases and J dropped 8 bases, with 10 bases sitting between them. This CDR3 reads CASSRVREKLFF. The CDR3 DNA reads as TGTGCCAGCAGCCGCGTTAGGGAAAAACTGTTTTTT.

The chain has TRBV3-1 (or the pseudogene TRBV3-2) and TRBJ2-5; 11 positions match TRBD2. J lost 7 bases, V lost 4 bases, and 5 bases had no gene match. The CDR3 has 14 residues. Germline values: CDR1 LGHDT, CDR2 YNNKEL (reference sequence). CDR3 in amino acids: CASSPGTSGPTQYF. The CDR3 region has the DNA TGTGCCAGCAGCCCAGGGACTAGCGGTCCGACCCAGTACTTC.

This chain uses TRBV2 with TRBJ2-7, with D possibly matching TRBD1 (6 bases). The germline V gene has CDR1 SNHLY and CDR2 FYNNEI. Trimming took 4 bases from V and 3 from J, leaving 13 bases between them. The CDR3 spans 14 residues. Here the CDR3 reads CASSGWDTVYEQYF. CDR3 DNA sequence: TGTGCCAGCAGTGGTTGGGACACGGTCTACGAGCAGTACTTC.

The chain joins TRBV5-1 to TRBJ2-1; 15 bases align to TRBD2. V lost 0 bases to trimming and J lost 12 bases; unmatched junction nucleotides: 4. Looked up from germline, CDR1 is SGHRS and CDR2 is YFSETQ. This CDR3 contains 15 residues. The CDR3: CASSLAGLAGGTQFF. The CDR3 region has the DNA TGCGCCAGCAGCTTGGCCGGACTAGCGGGGGGGACGCAGTTCTTC.